The text below deals with one TCR beta chain. Sequencing was performed with immunoSEQ multiplex PCR; in TCRdb, only in-frame clones are kept and a portion is missing. This sample has some 250,000 clones, with around 85% found just once. CDR3 length: 13 residues. Germline V gene lookup returns CDR1 LNHDA and CDR2 SQIVND (reference sequence). With 10 bases removed from V and 4 bases from J, the gap between germline ends came to 14 bases. This entry comes from a study of blood T cell repertoires in COVID-19. V gene TRBV19 combines with J gene TRBJ2-1; D possibly corresponds to TRBD1 (5 bases). The sample consisted of peripheral blood. The receptor was isolated from a woman aged 25 to 39 who had recovered from COVID-19. The CDR3 region is CATSATVYNEQFF. Here the CDR3 DNA reads TGTGCCACCTCCGCGACAGTTTACAATGAGCAGTTCTTC.